The clone carrying this T cell receptor (beta chain) has just a few counts. Its antigen is as yet unknown. Every TCR beta cDNA library bore unique molecular identifiers. TCRdb itself ran the PCR reads through MiXCR, one entry per CDR3 protein. This sample has 700,000 to 900,000 distinct CDR3 sequences, with under 60% found just once. The junction had 1 base not matched to a gene; V was cut back by 0 bases and J by 5 bases. Germline CDR1 is MNHEY and CDR2 is SVGAGI. This CDR3 has 15 amino acids. The data originate from a study of post-analysis software for immune sequencing data. Whole-study results and caveats: About 5 TRBV segments (TRBV5-6, TRBV5-1 and TRBV20-1 among them) occurred more frequently in patients than in controls.

The sample taken for sequencing was blood. The clonotype was recovered from a girl aged 5-17 years with multiple sclerosis. The V and J genes are TRBV6-5 and TRBJ1-6, with 7 positions matching TRBD1. The CDR3 region has the DNA TGTGCCAGCAGTTACTCCGGGACAGATAATTCACCCCTCCACTTT. It specifies CASSYSGTDNSPLHF.